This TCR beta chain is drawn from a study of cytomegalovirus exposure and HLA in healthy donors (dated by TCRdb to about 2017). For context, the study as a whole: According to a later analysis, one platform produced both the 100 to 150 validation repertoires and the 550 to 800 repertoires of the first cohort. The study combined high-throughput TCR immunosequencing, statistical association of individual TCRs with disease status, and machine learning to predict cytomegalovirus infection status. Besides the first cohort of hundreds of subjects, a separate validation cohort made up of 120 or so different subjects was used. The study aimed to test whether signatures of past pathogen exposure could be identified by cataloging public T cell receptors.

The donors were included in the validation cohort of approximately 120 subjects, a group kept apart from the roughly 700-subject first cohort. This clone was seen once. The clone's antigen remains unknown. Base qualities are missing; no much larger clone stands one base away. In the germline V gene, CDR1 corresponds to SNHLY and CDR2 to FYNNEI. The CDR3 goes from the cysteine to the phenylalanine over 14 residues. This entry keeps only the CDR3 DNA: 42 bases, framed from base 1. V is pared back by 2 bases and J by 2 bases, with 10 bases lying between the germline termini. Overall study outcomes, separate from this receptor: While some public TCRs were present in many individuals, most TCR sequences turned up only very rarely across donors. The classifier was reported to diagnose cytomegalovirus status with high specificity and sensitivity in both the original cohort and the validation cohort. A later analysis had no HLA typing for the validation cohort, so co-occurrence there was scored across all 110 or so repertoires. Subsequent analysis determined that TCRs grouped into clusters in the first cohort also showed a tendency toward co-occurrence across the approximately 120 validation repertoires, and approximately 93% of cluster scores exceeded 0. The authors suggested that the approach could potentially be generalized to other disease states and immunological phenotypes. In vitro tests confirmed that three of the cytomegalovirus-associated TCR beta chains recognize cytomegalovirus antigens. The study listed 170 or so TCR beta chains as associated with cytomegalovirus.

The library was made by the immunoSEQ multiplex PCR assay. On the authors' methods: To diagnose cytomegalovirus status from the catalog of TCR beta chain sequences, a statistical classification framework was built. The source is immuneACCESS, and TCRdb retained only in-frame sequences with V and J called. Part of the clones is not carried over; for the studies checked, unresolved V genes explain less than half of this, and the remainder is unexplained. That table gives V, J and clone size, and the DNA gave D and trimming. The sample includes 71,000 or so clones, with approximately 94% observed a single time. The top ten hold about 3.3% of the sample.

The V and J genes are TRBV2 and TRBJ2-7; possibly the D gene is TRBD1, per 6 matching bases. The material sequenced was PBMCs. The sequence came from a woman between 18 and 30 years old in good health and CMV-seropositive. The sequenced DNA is TGTGCCAGCAGTGAACAGGGGACGGCCTACGAGCAGTACTTC. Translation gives CASSEQGTAYEQYF.